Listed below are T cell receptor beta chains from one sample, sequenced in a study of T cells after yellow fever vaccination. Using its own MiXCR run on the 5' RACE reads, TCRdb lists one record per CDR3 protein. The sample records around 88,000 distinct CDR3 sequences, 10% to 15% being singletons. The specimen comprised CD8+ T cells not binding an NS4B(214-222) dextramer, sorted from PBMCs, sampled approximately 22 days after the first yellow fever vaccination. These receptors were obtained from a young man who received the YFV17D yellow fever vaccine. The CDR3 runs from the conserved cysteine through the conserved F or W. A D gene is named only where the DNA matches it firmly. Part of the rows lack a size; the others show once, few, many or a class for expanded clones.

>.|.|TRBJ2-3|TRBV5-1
TGCGCCAGCAGCTTAGGGAAGAGCACAGATACGCAGTATTTT
CASSLGKSTDTQYF
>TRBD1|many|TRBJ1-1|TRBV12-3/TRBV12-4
TGTGCCAGCAGTTTGGCCCGACAGGGGACCACTGAAGCTTTCTTT
CASSLARQGTTEAFF
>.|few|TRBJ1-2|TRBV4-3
TGCGCCAGCAGCCCCGGTAATACAGGGACCTATGGCTACACCTTC
CASSPGNTGTYGYTF
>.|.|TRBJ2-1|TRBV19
TGTGCCAGTAGCTGGCCGGGCTCCTACAATGAGCAGTTCTTC
CASSWPGSYNEQFF
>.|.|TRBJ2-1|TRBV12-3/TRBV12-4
TGTGCCAGCAGTTTCGGGGCGCGCTCCTACAATGAGCAGTTCTTC
CASSFGARSYNEQFF
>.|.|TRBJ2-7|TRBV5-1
TGCGCCAGCAGCTTAACACCCTCCTACGAGCAGTACTTC
CASSLTPSYEQYF
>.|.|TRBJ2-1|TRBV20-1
TGCAGTGCTAGACCCTTTGAGTTTTACAATGAGCAGTTCTTC
CSARPFEFYNEQFF
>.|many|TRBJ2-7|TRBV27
TGTGCCAGCAGTTTATCCCCCGGGCCTTCCTACGAGCAGTACTTC
CASSLSPGPSYEQYF
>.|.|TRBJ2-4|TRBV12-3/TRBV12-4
TGTGCCAGCAGTTTCGAGGGGATAGGCGACATTCAGTACTTC
CASSFEGIGDIQYF
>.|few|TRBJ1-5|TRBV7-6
TGTGCCAGCAGCTTGTGGGTACGAGGTCAGCCCCAGCATTTT
CASSLWVRGQPQHF
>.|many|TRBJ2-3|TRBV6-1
TGTGCCAGCAGTGGTACTAGCTGGGATACGCAGTATTTT
CASSGTSWDTQYF
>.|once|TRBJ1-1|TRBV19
TGTGCCAGTAGTATAGAGGGTCTGCAGAACACTGAAGCTTTCTTT
CASSIEGLQNTEAFF
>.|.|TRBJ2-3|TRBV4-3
TGCGCCAGCAGCCAAGATGCATGGGCAGAGCCTCTAAGAAGCACAGATACGCAGTATTTT
CASSQDAWAEPLRSTDTQYF
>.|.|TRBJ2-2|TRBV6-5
TGTGCCAGCAGTTACGGGGCCTACACCGGGGAGCTGTTTTTT
CASSYGAYTGELFF
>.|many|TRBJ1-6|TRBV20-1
TGCAGTGCTAGAGCCGAATTTAATTCACCCCTCCACTTT
CSARAEFNSPLHF
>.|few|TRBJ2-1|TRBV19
TGTGCCAGTAGTATACTTCCCGGGCGGAAAAATGAGCAGTTCTTC
CASSILPGRKNEQFF
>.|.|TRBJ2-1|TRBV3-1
TGTGCCAGCAGCCAAATCGGGATACTCTCCTACAATGAGCAGTTCTTC
CASSQIGILSYNEQFF
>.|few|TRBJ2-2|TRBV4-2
TGTGCCAGCGGAGACAACACCGGGGAGCTGTTTTTT
CASGDNTGELFF
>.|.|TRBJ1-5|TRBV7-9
TGTGCCAGCGCCGGGGCCAATAGCAATCAGCCCCAGCATTTT
CASAGANSNQPQHF
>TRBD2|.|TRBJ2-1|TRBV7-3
TGTGCCAGCAGCCAGTCACCAACTAGCGGGGGGCTAAGTGAGCAGTTCTTC
CASSQSPTSGGLSEQFF
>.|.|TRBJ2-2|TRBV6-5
TGTGCCAGCGGTTTGATTACCCGTAGGACCGGGGAGCTGTTTTTT
CASGLITRRTGELFF
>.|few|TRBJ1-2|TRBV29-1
TGCAGCGAGAGGCCCGGGGCGGGAGGCTACACCTTC
CSERPGAGGYTF
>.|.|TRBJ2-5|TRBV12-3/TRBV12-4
TGTGCCAGCAGTTCCCTAGCCCGGGTTGTCCAAGAGACCCAGTACTTC
CASSSLARVVQETQYF
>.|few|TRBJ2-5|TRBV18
TGTGCCAGCTCACCACCCCGACAGGCTCTCCAAGAGACCCAGTACTTC
CASSPPRQALQETQYF
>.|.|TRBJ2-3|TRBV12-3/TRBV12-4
TGTGCCAGCAGTCAGGGCCCCGCGGCGCAGTATTTT
CASSQGPAAQYF
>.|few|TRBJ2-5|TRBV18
TGTGCCAGCTCACCCCGTCACTTGACACAAGAGACCCAGTACTTC
CASSPRHLTQETQYF
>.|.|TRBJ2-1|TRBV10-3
TGTGCCATCAGTGAACCAGGGGATCCCTATAGCTCCTACAATGAGCAGTTCTTC
CAISEPGDPYSSYNEQFF
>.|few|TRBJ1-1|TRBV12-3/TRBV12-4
TGTGCCAGCAGCCCCCGGCGGTTGGGGAAGTGGACTGAAGCTTTCTTT
CASSPRRLGKWTEAFF
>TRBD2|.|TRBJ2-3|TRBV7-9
TGTGCCAGCAGCTTCGATCCTTTAGCGGGGGGGCCTGATACGCAGTATTTT
CASSFDPLAGGPDTQYF
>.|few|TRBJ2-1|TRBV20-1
TGCAGTGCTATCTTCCGGGACTCCAATGAGCAGTTCTTC
CSAIFRDSNEQFF
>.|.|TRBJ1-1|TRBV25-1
TGTGCCAGCAGTGAGGGATTGACGACTTTCTTT
CASSEGLTTFF
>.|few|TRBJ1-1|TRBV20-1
TGCAGTGCTAGAGTGAGACAGAACACTGAAGCTTTCTTT
CSARVRQNTEAFF
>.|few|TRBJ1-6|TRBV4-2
TGTGCCAGCAGCCAAGATCCCGGTCCGGAGGAGCCCCTCCACTTT
CASSQDPGPEEPLHF
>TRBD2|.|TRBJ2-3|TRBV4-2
TGTGCCAGCAGCCATCGATACCTTGGCACTAGCGGGGGGGCCCCTACACCTCCAGATACGCAGTATTTT
CASSHRYLGTSGGAPTPPDTQYF
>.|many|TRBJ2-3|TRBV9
TGTGCCAGCAGCGTAGACGGGGAGCCAGATACGCAGTATTTT
CASSVDGEPDTQYF
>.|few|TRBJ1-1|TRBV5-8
TGTGCCAGCAGCTTGTTCGGATTGGATGCTAAGGAAGCTTTCTTT
CASSLFGLDAKEAFF
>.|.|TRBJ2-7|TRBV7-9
TGTGCCAGCAGCACGCCAGTTCTCTACGAGCAGTACTTC
CASSTPVLYEQYF
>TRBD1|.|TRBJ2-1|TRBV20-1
TGCAGTGCTAGTGGGGTCGGGACAGGGGACAATGAGCAGTTCTTC
CSASGVGTGDNEQFF
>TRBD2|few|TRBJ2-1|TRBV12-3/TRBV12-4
TGTGCCAGCAGTTCTAGCGGGGGGGGCCCGTTCTTC
CASSSSGGGPFF